The sample holds many counts of the clone carrying this T cell receptor (beta chain). The data originate from a study of shared clonotypes between healthy human individuals. V gave up 4 bases and J gave up 3 bases, with 13 bases separating them. The CDR3 is 14 amino acids. Germline loops: CDR1 MNHEY, CDR2 SMNVEV (reference sequence). CD8 cells classed as naive were CD45RO-negative and positively selected for CCR7, excluding terminally differentiated effector memory CD45RA+ cells. The table came from immunoSEQ multiplex PCR; TCRdb's copy has only in-frame clones and leaves some out. The table includes approximately 720,000 clones, about 91% detected once.

This clonotype was sampled from a man aged 25 to 45 in good health. What was sequenced was naive CD8+ T cells sorted from blood. J is TRBJ2-7 and V is TRBV27; D could derive from TRBD1 or TRBD2 (5 bases each). The CDR3 region has the DNA TGTGCCAGCAGTTCATCCGGGACCCGCTACGAGCAGTACTTC. This codes for CASSSSGTRYEQYF.